This entry is about one TCR beta chain. Antigen specificity is unknown. The read gets to within 3 residues of the CDR3 end, and the germline J gene fills in the rest. Genomic DNA, averaging roughly 1,200 ng per sample, yielded TCR beta CDR3 via immunoSEQ. Assay: immunoSEQ multiplex PCR; the TCRdb copy retains only in-frame clones and omits some. In total, the table holds fewer than 35,000 clones. CDR3 length equals 15 residues. Germline V lookup: CDR1 SGHVS, CDR2 FNYEAQ. This sample stems from a study of T cells in women clearing cervical HPV infection. Study conclusions and caveats: Each sample's T-cell count was unknown, possibly confounding richness. CIN3+ cases had significantly higher TCR richness than controls; evenness did not differ.

All donors had a single incident cervical HPV16 infection, not prevalent. This receptor was obtained from a woman aged 18 to 75 with a cervical HPV16 infection that either progressed to CIN3+ or cleared (not recorded which). The chain employs TRBV7-6 and TRBJ2-3; maybe TRBD1 (5 bases). Sequencing was carried out using blood buffy coat. Here the CDR3 reads CASSLGAGWQETQYF. The CDR3 bases that were read are TGTGCCAGCAGCTTAGGGGCAGGGTGGCAAGAGACG.